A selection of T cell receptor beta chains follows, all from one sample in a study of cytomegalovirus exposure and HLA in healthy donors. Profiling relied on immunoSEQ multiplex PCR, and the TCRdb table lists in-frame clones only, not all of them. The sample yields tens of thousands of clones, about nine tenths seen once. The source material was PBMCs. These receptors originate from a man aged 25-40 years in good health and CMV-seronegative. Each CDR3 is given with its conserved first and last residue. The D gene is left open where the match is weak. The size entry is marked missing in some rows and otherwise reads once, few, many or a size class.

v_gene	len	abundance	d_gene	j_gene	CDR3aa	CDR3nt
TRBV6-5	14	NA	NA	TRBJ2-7	CASRDPKGLYEQYF	TGTGCCAGCAGGGACCCCAAGGGGCTTTACGAGCAGTACTTC
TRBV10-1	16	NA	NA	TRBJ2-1	CASSASSVGSYNEQFF	TGCGCCAGCAGTGCCTCTAGCGTAGGCTCCTACAATGAGCAGTTCTTC
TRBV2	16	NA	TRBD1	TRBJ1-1	CASSTGTGFGNTEAFF	TGTGCCAGCAGTACCGGGACAGGGTTTGGGAACACTGAAGCTTTCTTT
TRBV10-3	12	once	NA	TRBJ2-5	CAIRPEEETQYF	TGTGCCATCAGGCCTGAGGAAGAGACCCAGTACTTC
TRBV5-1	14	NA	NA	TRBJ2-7	CASSPGTNSYEQYF	TGCGCCAGCAGCCCCGGGACAAACTCCTACGAGCAGTACTTC
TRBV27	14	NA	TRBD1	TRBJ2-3	CASSGQGETDTQYF	TGTGCCAGCAGCGGACAGGGGGAAACAGATACGCAGTATTTT
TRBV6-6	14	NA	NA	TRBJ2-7	CASSYDGGGVEQYF	TGTGCCAGCAGTTACGATGGGGGGGGCGTGGAGCAGTACTTC
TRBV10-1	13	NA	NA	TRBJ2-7	CASSETGPYEQYF	TGCGCCAGCAGTGAGACAGGCCCCTACGAGCAGTACTTC
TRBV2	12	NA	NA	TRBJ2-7	CASSVVAYEQYF	TGTGCCAGCAGTGTTGTCGCCTACGAGCAGTACTTC
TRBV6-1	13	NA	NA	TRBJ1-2	CASDPAGGYGYTF	TGTGCCAGCGACCCGGCGGGTGGCTATGGCTACACCTTC
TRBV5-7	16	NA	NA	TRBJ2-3	CASSLVGVGQTDTQYF	TGTGCCAGCAGCCTCGTAGGGGTTGGCCAAACAGATACGCAGTATTTT
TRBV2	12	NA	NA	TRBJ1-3	CASSELEATIYF	TGTGCCAGCAGTGAGTTGGAGGCCACCATATATTTT
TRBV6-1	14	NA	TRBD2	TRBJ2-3	CASSASGSTDTQYF	TGTGCCAGCAGTGCTAGCGGGAGCACAGATACGCAGTATTTT
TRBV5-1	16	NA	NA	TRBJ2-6	CASSYEPGTGANVLTF	TGCGCCAGCAGCTATGAACCAGGGACTGGGGCCAACGTCCTGACTTTC
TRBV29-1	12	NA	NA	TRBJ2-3	CSVEWGGMGQYF	TGCAGCGTTGAATGGGGCGGGATGGGGCAGTATTTT
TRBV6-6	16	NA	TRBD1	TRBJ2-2	CASSYGGDRGTGELFF	TGTGCCAGCAGTTACGGGGGGGACAGGGGCACCGGGGAGCTGTTTTTT
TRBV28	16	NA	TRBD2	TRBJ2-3	CASRFWTSGNTDTQYF	TGTGCCAGCAGATTTTGGACTAGCGGGAACACAGATACGCAGTATTTT
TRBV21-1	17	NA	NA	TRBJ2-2	CASSKDSYHRNTGELFF	TGTGCCAGCAGCAAAGACAGTTACCACAGGAACACCGGGGAGCTGTTTTTT
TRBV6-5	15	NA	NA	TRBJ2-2	CASSYSRPRNGELFF	TGTGCCAGCAGTTACTCAAGGCCGCGGAACGGGGAGCTGTTTTTT
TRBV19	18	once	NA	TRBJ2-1	CASSVGWRRASRNNEQFF	TGTGCCAGTAGTGTCGGTTGGCGGCGTGCCAGTAGAAACAATGAGCAGTTCTTC
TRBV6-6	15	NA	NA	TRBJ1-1	CASSLLMTRTTEAFF	TGTGCCAGCAGCCTCCTAATGACAAGAACCACTGAAGCTTTCTTT
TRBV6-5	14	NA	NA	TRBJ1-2	CASKPGPGGVGYTF	TGTGCCAGCAAGCCGGGACCGGGGGGCGTAGGCTACACCTTC
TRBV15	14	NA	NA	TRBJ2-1	CATSRDGSANEQFF	TGTGCCACCAGCAGAGATGGTAGCGCGAATGAGCAGTTCTTC
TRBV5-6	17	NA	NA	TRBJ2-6	CASSDTTGLLGANVLTF	TGTGCCAGCAGCGATACCACAGGGCTTCTTGGGGCCAACGTCCTGACTTTC
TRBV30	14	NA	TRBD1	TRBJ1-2	CAWRYRTGYYGYTF	TGTGCCTGGAGGTACAGGACAGGCTACTATGGCTACACCTTC
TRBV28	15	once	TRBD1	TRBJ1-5	CASNDYRGLEQPQHF	TGTGCCAGCAATGACTACAGGGGGCTTGAGCAGCCCCAGCATTTT
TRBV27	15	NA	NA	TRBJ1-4	CASSPNSATNEKLFF	TGTGCCAGCAGTCCCAACAGTGCAACTAATGAAAAACTGTTTTTT
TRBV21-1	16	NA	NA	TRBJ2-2	CASNLSWEASTGELFF	TGTGCCAGCAACCTCTCGTGGGAGGCTAGCACCGGGGAGCTGTTTTTT
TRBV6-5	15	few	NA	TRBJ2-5	CASSSYQLYQETQYF	TGTGCCAGCAGTTCGTACCAGTTGTACCAAGAGACCCAGTACTTC
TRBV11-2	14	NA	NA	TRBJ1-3	CASSLAGSGNTIYF	TGTGCCAGCAGCTTAGCAGGCTCTGGAAACACCATATATTTT
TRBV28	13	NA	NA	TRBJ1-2	CASSLGTQYGYTF	TGTGCCAGCAGTTTAGGGACACAATATGGCTACACCTTC
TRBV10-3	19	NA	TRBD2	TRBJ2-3	CAISESWTSGGLSTDTQYF	TGTGCCATCAGTGAGTCGTGGACTAGCGGGGGGTTAAGCACAGATACGCAGTATTTT
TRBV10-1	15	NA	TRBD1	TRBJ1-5	CASSEQRQGGQPQHF	TGCGCCAGCAGTGAGCAGAGACAGGGTGGGCAGCCCCAGCATTTT
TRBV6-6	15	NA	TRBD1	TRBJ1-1	CASSYGNRGNTEAFF	TGTGCCAGCAGTTACGGTAACAGGGGGAACACTGAAGCTTTCTTT
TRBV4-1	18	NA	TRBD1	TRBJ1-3	CASSTRQGAFPAGNTIYF	TGCGCCAGCAGCACCCGACAGGGGGCATTCCCTGCTGGAAACACCATATATTTT
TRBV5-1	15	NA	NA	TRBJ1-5	CASSLVQDSNQPQHF	TGCGCCAGCAGCTTGGTTCAGGATAGCAATCAGCCCCAGCATTTT
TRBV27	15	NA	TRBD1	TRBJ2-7	CASSGGQGRSYQQYF	TGTGCCAGCAGCGGAGGACAGGGTCGGTCCTACCAGCAGTACTTC
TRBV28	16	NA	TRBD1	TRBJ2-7	CASRDDHGQGDYEQYF	TGTGCCAGCAGAGACGACCATGGGCAGGGGGATTACGAGCAGTACTTC
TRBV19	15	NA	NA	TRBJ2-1	CAPSSRNSPYNEQFF	TGTGCCCCATCCTCGAGGAACTCCCCGTACAATGAGCAGTTCTTC
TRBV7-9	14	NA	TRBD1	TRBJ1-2	CASSPGQGDYGYTF	TGTGCCAGCAGCCCGGGACAGGGCGACTATGGCTACACCTTC
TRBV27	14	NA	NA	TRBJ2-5	CASSFLSTQETQYF	TGTGCCAGCAGTTTTTTATCTACCCAAGAGACCCAGTACTTC
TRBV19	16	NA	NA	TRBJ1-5	CASSIASSGGRQPQHF	TGTGCCAGTAGTATAGCATCATCCGGGGGGAGGCAGCCCCAGCATTTT
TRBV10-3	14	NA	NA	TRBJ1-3	CAISAEVSGNTIYF	TGTGCCATCAGCGCCGAGGTATCTGGAAACACCATATATTTT
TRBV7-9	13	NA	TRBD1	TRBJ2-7	CASSLGGQGEQYF	TGTGCCAGCAGCTTAGGGGGACAGGGCGAGCAGTACTTC
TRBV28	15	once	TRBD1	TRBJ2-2	CASSLGTVNTGELFF	TGTGCCAGCAGTTTAGGGACAGTGAACACCGGGGAGCTGTTTTTT
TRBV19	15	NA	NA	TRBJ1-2	CASSRNRVSNYGYTF	TGTGCCAGTAGCCGAAACAGGGTTTCCAACTATGGCTACACCTTC
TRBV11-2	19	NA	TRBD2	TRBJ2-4	CASSLEASGGALPKNIQYF	TGTGCCAGCAGCTTAGAAGCTAGCGGGGGGGCCCTTCCCAAAAACATTCAGTACTTC